The 3 T cell receptor beta chains in this list originate from one sample, sequenced in a study of CD8+ T cells in alopecia areata (dated by TCRdb to 2016 to 2019). What this sample's time point label stands for: baseline before oral tofacitinib. The method was the immunoSEQ multiplex PCR assay. To provide template for TCR sequencing, every sample had RNA extracted and reverse transcribed into cDNA. TCRdb took this table from immuneACCESS and kept in-frame rearrangements with V and J called. Such tables lack part of the clones; where checked against another copy, unresolved V genes explain under half of the gap, and the rest is unexplained. This sample holds under 250,000 clones; around 62% were observed only once. Together, the top ten hold just over 0.45% of the sample. The sample here was CD4+ T cells sorted from blood, taken at week 0. These receptors were taken from a human donor with alopecia areata.

The chain couples TRBV4-2 to TRBJ1-5, with no clear D. Germline assignment: CDR1 LGHNA and CDR2 YNFKEQ. Trimming removed 7 bases from V and 15 bases from J, with 7 bases in between. CDR3 length equals 8 residues. DNA of the CDR3: TGTGCCAGCATTAGGCGGCATTTT. It encodes CASIRRHF.

This clone was seen a handful of times. The CDR3 loop is CSVGTGPEAFF. CDR3 coding DNA: TGCAGCGTTGGGACAGGGCCTGAAGCTTTCTTT. This sequence joins TRBV29-1 and TRBJ1-1; 8 nucleotides agree with TRBD1. Looked up from germline, CDR1 is SQVTM and CDR2 is ANQGSEA. The CDR3 is 11 residues long. V dropped 4 bases and J dropped 6; count of bases not matched to a gene: 1.

This clone was counted only a few times. The rearrangement uses TRBV10-3 and TRBJ2-1; perhaps TRBD1 as D (7 bases). The CDR3 is made up of 13 amino acids. Germline loops: CDR1 ENHRY, CDR2 SYGVKD. V shed 4 bases and J shed 6 bases, with 10 bases lying between them. CDR3 residues: CAISGQGGNEQFF. In DNA form, the CDR3 reads TGTGCCATCAGTGGGCAGGGGGGCAATGAGCAGTTCTTC.